This T cell receptor beta chain was identified during a study of blood T cell repertoires in COVID-19 (dated by TCRdb to between 2020 and 2021). Turning to the overall study: Collaborator samples came from the United States, Italy and Spain and covered acute and convalescent phases of COVID-19. The prospective study material was composed of cDNA or gDNA derived from T cells, B-cell-depleted T cells, or PBMCs. Subjects who had been exposed to COVID-19, were actively infected with it, or had recovered from it provided the deeply sampled blood TCRbeta repertoires that made up the dataset. The repertoires were released in a freely available public database meant as a resource for research on the immune response to SARS-CoV-2. Samples were obtained from the ongoing ImmuneRACE study (first 160 participants) and from some 1,200 subjects provided by 6 global collaborators. Nearly every sample came with metadata listing a de-identified subject ID, COVID-19 status, age in years and sex. Where available, HLA class I and class II types were taken from metadata supplied by the sample provider and were not determined by assay-based typing. What the work shows at the level of the full study, not this receptor alone: The quantity of clinical and demographic metadata differed by source and by participant and was supplied without curation.

TCRbeta CDR3 regions were amplified from genomic DNA using the immunoSEQ Assay, a bias-controlled multiplex PCR. The authors processed their data as follows. Within the assay, amplification of reference gene primers was used to estimate how many nucleated cells each sample contained. To quantify the absolute abundance of each unique TCRbeta CDR3 rearrangement, sequence reads were collapsed and filtered. For each sample, productive Simpson clonality was calculated as the square root of Simpson's diversity index over productive rearrangements. The table was pulled from immuneACCESS by TCRdb, which kept in-frame rearrangements only. Such tables lose some clones; where checked, under half of the loss comes from unresolved V genes, and the rest has no known cause. The DNA was the basis for D and trimming; V, J and clone size are from that table. The sample table holds 130,000 or so clones, of which approximately 80% were seen once. About an eighth of the sample lies in the top ten.

As encoded in the germline V gene, CDR1 is MGHDK while CDR2 is SYGVNS. After removal of 2 bases from V and 1 base from J, the junction retains 11 bases not matched to a gene. Measured from the cysteine to the phenylalanine, the CDR3 is 18 residues long. The kept DNA is CDR3 alone, 54 bases in frame from the first base. The collaborating institutions used their own protocols to collect whole blood in K2EDTA tubes. For TCRbeta analysis, collaborators shipped samples as frozen whole blood, isolated PBMCs, or DNA extracted from either of those sample types. To note about this clone: This receptor's antigen is unknown. No clone much larger than this one lies a single base away; base qualities are absent.

The sample was peripheral blood. The chain was built from TRBV25-1 and TRBJ1-1; TRBD1 fits 9 bases in the junction. This clonotype was sampled from a human donor in a cohort sampled during active COVID-19. The CDR3: CASSEDLDRGVSNTEAFF. The nucleotide sequence is TGTGCCAGCAGTGAAGATTTAGACAGGGGGGTTTCGAACACTGAAGCTTTCTTT.